Below, one T cell receptor beta chain is given with its context. The specificity of this receptor is unknown. No much larger clone exists at a distance of one base, and base qualities are not known. TCR beta CDR3 regions were amplified from genomic DNA using the immunoSEQ hsTCRB kit. An Illumina HiSeq system was used for high-throughput TRB CDR3 sequencing. The original pipeline was this. The immunoSEQ software was used to analyze the sequencing reads, and any nonproductive sequences containing premature stops or frame-shifts were left out. Repertoire clonality was computed as one minus Shannon entropy normalized by log2 of the number of unique productive sequences. TCRdb carries this immuneACCESS record with in-frame sequences only. Its versions omit some clonotypes, under half of them owing to an unresolved V gene in the studies checked, with the rest unexplained. From that table come the V and J calls and clone size; the DNA was used to work out D and trimming. Across this sample there are around 100,000 clones, with about 95% seen only once. Roughly 3.1% of the sample is held by the ten biggest clonotypes.

These data are taken from a study of T cells in pancreatic ductal adenocarcinoma (dated by TCRdb to about 2017). With respect to the entire study: The work assessed suppressive cells as well as CD8+ T cells infiltrating resected pancreatic ductal adenocarcinoma, measuring their numbers, locations, and properties, in order to shed light on the adaptive T-cell response that occurs naturally. Summary of the overall study and its limitations: Because most pancreatic cancer patients present with inoperable disease, the resected cohort was biased toward the minority with early-stage disease. There was no significant difference in T-cell clonality between tumor and blood, where mean clonality was around 0.1 for tumors and more than 0.065 for blood. Tumor versus blood clonality comparisons may be biased because tumors are enriched in CD45RO+ effector rather than naive T cells, biasing toward lower diversity. Compared with tumor samples, blood samples had more total productive templates and about 8.1-fold more unique clonotypes.

The CDR3 measures 14 amino acids from cysteine to phenylalanine. The only DNA kept is the CDR3, 42 bases in frame from the first base. The germline V gene encodes CDR1 MNHNY and CDR2 SVGAGI (reference sequence). V drops 0 bases and J drops 5 bases, leaving 10 bases in between. The pancreatic ductal adenocarcinoma patients who were selected had gone through surgery without receiving any neoadjuvant therapy. After peripheral blood was drawn into heparin tubes, PBMCs were separated on a histopaque density gradient and then cryopreserved in approximately 9.8% DMSO. Using the DNeasy Blood and Tissue Kit with Proteinase K and RNase treatment, genomic DNA was extracted from over five PBMC and nine or ten flash-frozen tumor specimens.

Recombination linked TRBV6-6 to TRBJ2-5, with no confident D gene call. Sequencing input: PBMCs. The receptor's source is a human donor with pancreatic ductal adenocarcinoma. The CDR3 has the sequence CASSYSSIGETQYF. The DNA is as follows: TGTGCCAGCAGTTACTCGTCCATCGGGGAGACCCAGTACTTC.